This T cell receptor (beta chain) was recorded in a study of CD8+CD57+ T cells in acquired aplastic anemia. Study-level background: Sorted cells (CD4+ and CD8+) yielded DNA amounts that averaged approximately 3.2 ug.

V lost 1 base, J lost 1 base, and 10 bases lay in between. This CDR3 has 15 residues. CDR1 and CDR2 from the germline V gene are LGHDT and YNNKEL (reference sequence). Points from the study as a whole: Patients shared approximately 30 CD8+ CDR3 sequences with controls. The study found no significant CD8+ Simpson's diversity difference between patients and controls.

As regards this clonotype: Antigen: not known.

Genomic DNA served as template for TCR beta VDJ and CDR3 profiling. TCRdb redid the calling of the reads with MiXCR, one entry per CDR3 protein. Of hundreds of thousands of distinct CDR3 sequences listed, around 30% are singletons. By flow cytometry, patients selected for sequencing had shown an expansion of CD8+CD57+ cells. Patients were untreated when blood was sampled. The genes are TRBV3-1 and TRBJ1-1; tentative D call: TRBD1 (5 bases). The sequenced material came from sorted CD4+, CD8+, or CD8+CD57+ T cells (not recorded which) from PBMCs. The receptor's source is a human donor with aplastic anemia. The CDR3 coding sequence is TGTGCCAGCAGCCAAGTGAGGCAGGGGAACACTGAAGCTTTCTTT. This encodes CASSQVRQGNTEAFF.